This TCR beta chain was sequenced for a study of T cell clonality in common variable immunodeficiency. This CDR3 has 14 amino acids. Per germline, CDR1 SGHVS and CDR2 FQNEAQ. The ends were cut back, 1 base at V and 5 bases at J, with 9 bases in the middle. CVID and control samples used equivalent genomic DNA input. Sequencing was performed with immunoSEQ multiplex PCR; in TCRdb, only in-frame clones are kept and a portion is missing. Reported are about 30,000 clones, none seen only once; the ten largest carry 5.4%. With regard to this clone: Its antigen is not identified. From the germline J gene comes the end of the CDR3, since the read stops 3 residues before it.

Findings of the study overall: In common variable immunodeficiency, TCR beta chains reportedly carried fewer deletions and N-nucleotide insertions. Compared with controls, CVID subjects had fewer shared TCRbeta clones. CVID subjects had higher TCRbeta clonality than healthy controls, most marked in about a third. Authors noted CVID clonality's cause needs subpopulation repertoire sequencing.

The sequenced material came from peripheral blood mononuclear cells. This sequence joins TRBV7-8 and TRBJ1-5; D remains ambiguous. The clonotype originates from a human donor with common variable immunodeficiency. CDR3 residues: CASSLVSGYQPQHF. The DNA read from the CDR3 is TGTGCCAGCAGCTTAGTCTCGGGGTATCAGCCC.